This passage covers 27 T cell receptor beta chains from one sample sequenced in a study of technical replicates of blood from a handful of donors (TCRdb year 2017). The library was made by the immunoSEQ multiplex PCR assay. Drawn from immuneACCESS, this table holds only the in-frame rearrangements with V and J called that TCRdb kept. Clones are partly lost; checked studies trace under half to an unresolved V gene and leave the rest unexplained. This sample has 85,000 to 100,000 clones in its table, and about 95% of those were observed once. The top ten constitute more than 0.2% of the sample. The sequenced sample was T cells isolated from PBMCs. These receptors came from a human donor in good health.

The chain is built from TRBV19 and TRBJ2-7, with 9 bases fitting TRBD1. From germline, CDR1 is LNHDA and CDR2 SQIVND (reference sequence). CDR3 length: 17 residues. With 2 bases clipped from V and 8 bases from J, the junction kept 16 bases outside the gene matches. The CDR3 sequence: CASSILIPGQGAYQQYF. The CDR3 DNA reads TGTGCCAGTAGTATATTGATCCCGGGACAGGGAGCTTACCAGCAGTACTTC.

This rearrangement joins TRBV7-9 to TRBJ1-1; 8 bases line up with TRBD1. The CDR3 covers 15 residues. The V and J ends lost 5 bases and 1 base, in that order; junction bases with no gene match: 6. Per the germline V gene, CDR1 is SEHNR and CDR2 is FQNEAQ (reference sequence). CDR3 DNA sequence: TGTGCCAGCAGCACAAGGGACAGGCCGAACACTGAAGCTTTCTTT. Translating gives CASSTRDRPNTEAFF.

The gene calls are TRBV5-8 and TRBJ1-2, with D possibly matching TRBD1 (6 bases). The germline CDR1 and CDR2 sequences are SGHTS and YDEGEE. V lost 4 bases, J lost 4 bases, and 11 bases lay in between. CDR3 length: 13 amino acids. The CDR3 loop reads CASSRQELYGYTF. As DNA, the CDR3 is TGTGCCAGCAGCAGACAGGAGCTCTATGGCTACACCTTC.

This chain joins TRBV7-9 and TRBJ1-2, with 8 positions matching TRBD1. Germline V gene sequence: CDR1 SEHNR, CDR2 FQNEAQ (reference sequence). The CDR3 contains 16 residues. Trimming removed 4 bases from V and 2 bases from J; junction bases left unmatched: 9. The CDR3 nucleotides read TGTGCCAGCAGCTACGGGTGGGACAGGATAAACTATGGCTACACCTTC. Amino acids: CASSYGWDRINYGYTF.

The chain joins TRBV30 to TRBJ1-2; D not certain. Per the germline V gene, CDR1 is GTSNPN and CDR2 is SVGIG (reference sequence). The CDR3 runs to 14 residues. V was clipped by 2 bases and J by 6 bases, with 16 bases between them. The CDR3 is CAWSPNTERNGYTF. CDR3 in DNA: TGTGCCTGGAGTCCAAACACAGAGAGAAATGGCTACACCTTC.

The chain is built from TRBV15 and TRBJ1-2; D not resolved. CDR1 LNHNV and CDR2 YYDKDF come from the germline V gene (reference sequence). The CDR3 has 15 residues. V was cut by 5 bases and J by 1 base, with 14 bases left in between. The CDR3 loop is CATSGLNDGNYGYTF. In DNA form, the CDR3 reads TGTGCCACCAGCGGACTAAATGACGGTAACTATGGCTACACCTTC.

The J gene is TRBJ2-5, the V gene TRBV7-6; 8 nucleotides agree with TRBD2. The CDR3 has 15 residues. Germline V gene data show CDR1 as SGHVS and CDR2 as FNYEAQ. After removal of 5 bases from V and 1 base from J, the junction contained 6 bases not matched to a gene. The CDR3 loop is CASSPIAGSQETQYF. In DNA form, the CDR3 reads TGTGCCAGCAGCCCCATAGCGGGGAGCCAAGAGACCCAGTACTTC.

V and J are TRBV7-2 and TRBJ2-1; 11 nucleotides line up with TRBD1. Germline trimming cut 9 bases from V and 8 bases from J; bases unmatched to any gene: 3. Germline lookup yields CDR1 SGHTA and CDR2 FQGNSA. The CDR3 extends over 12 amino acids. The CDR3 is CARGQGAYEQFF. The CDR3 DNA reads as TGTGCCAGAGGACAGGGGGCCTATGAGCAGTTCTTC.

The rearrangement joins TRBV6-5 to TRBJ2-2; D remains unclear. The germline CDR1 and CDR2 sequences are MNHEY and SVGAGI. V lost 6 bases to trimming and J lost 7 bases, with 9 bases between them. There are 12 residues in the CDR3. DNA of the CDR3: TGTGCCAGCAGAACAGCTCTCGGGGAGCTGTTTTTT. Encoded protein: CASRTALGELFF.

This chain connects TRBV10-1 to TRBJ2-1; 8 nucleotides agree with TRBD1. The CDR3 is 14 residues long. Germline V CDR1 and CDR2: WNHNN, SYGVQD (reference sequence). With 3 bases clipped from V and 4 bases from J, the junction kept 2 bases outside the gene matches. The CDR3 DNA is TGCGCCAGCAGTGATCGGACAGGGTACAATGAGCAGTTCTTC. The encoded protein is CASSDRTGYNEQFF.

The rearrangement joins TRBV18 to TRBJ1-4; no firm D call. The length of the CDR3 is 19 residues. The V and J ends lost 0 bases and 4 bases respectively, with 21 bases between them. The germline V gene encodes CDR1 KGHSH and CDR2 LQKENI. The CDR3 DNA is TGTGCCAGCTCACCACCTTTACGGACTACCAAGCCTCATAATGAAAAACTGTTTTTT. Its protein product is CASSPPLRTTKPHNEKLFF.

This chain links TRBV27 with TRBJ2-1, with 7 bases aligning to TRBD2. V was pared by 6 bases and J by 0 bases, with 2 bases of the junction left unmatched. CDR3 size: 14 residues. CDR1 and CDR2 from the germline V gene are MNHEY and SMNVEV (reference sequence). The CDR3, as DNA: TGTGCCAGCAGCTTAGCGGGCTCCTACAATGAGCAGTTCTTC. Translation: CASSLAGSYNEQFF.

The rearrangement links TRBV5-4 to TRBJ1-1, with D perhaps TRBD1 (6 bases). The germline V gene has CDR1 SGHNT and CDR2 YYREEE (reference sequence). V was shortened by 4 bases and J by 0 bases, with 10 bases between the two germline ends. This CDR3 is built from 14 residues. CDR3 in amino acids: CASSPRTVNTEAFF. CDR3 in DNA: TGTGCCAGCAGCCCTAGGACAGTGAACACTGAAGCTTTCTTT.

The genes are TRBV6-1 and TRBJ2-2; 10 positions match TRBD2. The V segment lost 4 bases and the J segment 0 bases; nucleotides outside the gene matches: 5. This CDR3 contains 17 residues. CDR1 and CDR2 from the germline V gene are MNHNS and SASEGT. The CDR3 reads CASSAPSGGANTGELFF. The CDR3 DNA reads TGTGCCAGCAGTGCTCCTAGCGGGGGCGCGAACACCGGGGAGCTGTTTTTT.

The V call is TRBV30, the J call TRBJ2-2; 7 bases agree with TRBD1. Germline CDR1 is GTSNPN and CDR2 is SVGIG (reference sequence). The CDR3 is made up of 19 amino acids. The trim removed 4 bases at V and 8 bases at J, leaving 25 bases unmatched. CDR3 DNA sequence: TGTGCCTGGAAAGATCCGGGACAGCCCCGTGGTCGGAAAGGGGGGGAGCTGTTTTTT. It translates to CAWKDPGQPRGRKGGELFF.

The J gene is TRBJ1-6, the V gene TRBV7-3, with 7 bases matching TRBD1. Germline V CDR1 and CDR2: SGHTA, FQGTGA. After removal of 5 bases from V and 7 bases from J, the junction contained 5 bases not matched to a gene. The CDR3 length is 14 residues. The CDR3 DNA follows: TGTGCCAGCAGCCCGGGACAGCCCAATTCACCCCTCCACTTT. Its protein is CASSPGQPNSPLHF.

The CDR3 region is CASSYGQGLGNEKLFF. The CDR3 coding sequence is TGTGCCAGCAGTTACGGACAGGGCCTCGGTAATGAAAAACTGTTTTTT. The chain has TRBV6-6 and TRBJ1-4, with 8 bases lining up with TRBD1. The germline CDR1 and CDR2 sequences are MNHNY and SVGAGI (reference sequence). After removal of 2 bases from V and 4 bases from J, the junction contained 6 bases not matched to a gene. The CDR3 contains 16 residues.

The rearrangement uses TRBV28 and TRBJ2-1; the match to TRBD1 covers 7 bases. Unmatched junction bases numbered 8, after V lost 5 bases and J lost 16 bases. Germline lookup yields CDR1 MDHEN and CDR2 SYDVKM. This CDR3 region has 11 residues. This CDR3 is CASSRDRKVFF. The CDR3 bases are TGTGCCAGCAGTAGGGACAGAAAAGTATTCTTC.

The V and J genes are TRBV5-1 and TRBJ2-2, with D perhaps TRBD1 (6 bases). CDR1 and CDR2 (germline): SGHRS, YFSETQ. CDR3 length: 15 residues. The V and J ends lost 4 bases and 4 bases respectively, with 14 bases between them. CDR3 bases: TGCGCCAGCAGCACCGGACAGACAGGCACCGGGGAGCTGTTTTTT. The encoded protein is CASSTGQTGTGELFF. Supplemented by reference TRBV5-1 and TRBJ2-2, the full variable domain reads KAGVTQTPRYLIKTRGQQVTLSCSPISGHRSVSWYQQTPGQGLQFLFEYFSETQRNKGNFPGRFSGRQFSNSRSEMNVSTLELGDSALYLCASSTGQTGTGELFFGEGSRLTVL.

V usage is TRBV7-9 and J usage is TRBJ2-2; 7 positions match TRBD1. Germline values: CDR1 SEHNR, CDR2 FQNEAQ (reference sequence). V lost 5 bases and J lost 0; bases outside the gene matches: 15. This CDR3 spans 19 amino acids. Written as DNA, the CDR3 is TGTGCCAGCAGCCCTCGAATCGGGACAGAAGACGCGAACACCGGGGAGCTGTTTTTT. Translated, it gives CASSPRIGTEDANTGELFF.

V and J are TRBV7-3 and TRBJ1-1, with 7 nucleotides matching TRBD1. The CDR3 sequence is 14 residues long. Germline CDR1 reads SGHTA; CDR2 reads FQGTGA. V was clipped by 5 bases and J by 1 base; unmatched bases: 4. CDR3 sequence reads: CASSQRQGNTEAFF. For the CDR3, the DNA is TGTGCCAGCAGCCAAAGACAGGGGAACACTGAAGCTTTCTTT.

This chain joins TRBV5-1 and TRBJ2-5, with D possibly being TRBD1 (6 bases). V was trimmed by 0 bases and J by 5 bases, leaving 17 bases between them. This CDR3 is 16 amino acids long. CDR1 and CDR2 (germline): SGHRS, YFSETQ. The CDR3 bases are TGCGCCAGCAGCTTGGAGATGATGGGGGCAGTGGAGACCCAGTACTTC. Amino acid sequence: CASSLEMMGAVETQYF. The full variable domain, its missing parts supplied by reference TRBV5-1 and TRBJ2-5, is KAGVTQTPRYLIKTRGQQVTLSCSPISGHRSVSWYQQTPGQGLQFLFEYFSETQRNKGNFPGRFSGRQFSNSRSEMNVSTLELGDSALYLCASSLEMMGAVETQYFGPGTRLLVL.

This clone was seen just once. The chain recombines TRBV19 with TRBJ2-7, with D possibly matching TRBD2 (8 bases). Germline V gene data show CDR1 as LNHDA and CDR2 as SQIVND (reference sequence). The CDR3 runs 15 residues. V lost 2 bases and J 3 bases, leaving 14 bases between the germline ends. This chain's CDR3 is CASSIREGADYEQYF. In DNA form, the CDR3 reads TGTGCCAGTAGTATACGGGAGGGGGCCGACTACGAGCAGTACTTC.

The chain links TRBV7-9 to TRBJ2-3; D unclear. Trimming shortened V by 5 bases and J by 0 bases, and 9 bases separated the two germline ends. The CDR3 is made up of 14 amino acids. The V gene's germline CDR1 is SEHNR and CDR2 FQNEAQ (reference sequence). The CDR3 loop is CASSPGGSTDTQYF. CDR3 DNA: TGTGCCAGCAGCCCGGGTGGTAGCACAGATACGCAGTATTTT. The complete variable domain, with remaining parts taken from reference TRBV7-9 and TRBJ2-3, reads DTGVSQNPRHKITKRGQNVTFRCDPISEHNRLYWYRQTLGQGPEFLTYFQNEAQLEKSRLLSDRFSAERPKGSFSTLEIQRTEQGDSAMYLCASSPGGSTDTQYFGPGTRLTVL.

The chain joins TRBV10-1 to TRBJ2-3; D ambiguous. The CDR3 covers 12 residues. Germline V gene sequence: CDR1 WNHNN, CDR2 SYGVQD (reference sequence). V dropped 1 base and J dropped 6 bases, with 5 bases sitting between them. The CDR3 loop is CASSELSDTQYF. The CDR3 DNA is TGCGCCAGCAGTGAGTTGTCTGATACGCAGTATTTT.

With regard to this clone: This CDR3 is also generated by other DNA sequences in the sample. V is TRBV9 and J is TRBJ1-1; D call uncertain. Germline V gives CDR1 SGDLS, CDR2 YYNGEE. V was clipped by 0 bases and J by 1 base, with 4 bases between them. This CDR3 region has 13 residues. CDR3 coding DNA: TGTGCCAGCAGCGTAGCAGGGAACACTGAAGCTTTCTTT. Residues: CASSVAGNTEAFF.

This CDR3 is CASRRQGLNSPLHF. Written as DNA, the CDR3 is TGTGCCAGCCGAAGACAGGGCCTCAATTCACCCCTCCACTTT. The rearrangement joins TRBV2 to TRBJ1-6, with 7 nucleotides matching TRBD1. This CDR3 spans 14 amino acids. The junction had 8 bases not matched to a gene; V was cut back by 8 bases and J by 7 bases. Per germline, CDR1 SNHLY and CDR2 FYNNEI.